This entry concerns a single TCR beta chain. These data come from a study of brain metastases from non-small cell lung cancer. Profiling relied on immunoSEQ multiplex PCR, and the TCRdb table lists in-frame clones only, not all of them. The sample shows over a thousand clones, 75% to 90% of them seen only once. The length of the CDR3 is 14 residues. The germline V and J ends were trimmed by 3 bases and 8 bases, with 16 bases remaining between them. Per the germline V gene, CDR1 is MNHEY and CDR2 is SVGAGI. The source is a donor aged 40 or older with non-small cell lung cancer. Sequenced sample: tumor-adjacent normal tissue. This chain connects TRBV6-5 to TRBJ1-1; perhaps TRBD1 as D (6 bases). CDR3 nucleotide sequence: TGTGCCAGCAGTTATATCGGCCCCACAGGGGAAGCTTTCTTT. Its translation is CASSYIGPTGEAFF.